The T cell receptor beta chain described here comes from a study of cytomegalovirus exposure and HLA in healthy donors. This clone has more than one count but fewer than ten. PCR primers comprised 60 Vbeta and 13 Jbeta primers. Assay: immunoSEQ multiplex PCR; the TCRdb copy retains only in-frame clones and omits some. Of 150,000 to 180,000 clones in the sample, less than 80% are singletons; the top ten hold about 2.1%. Trimming took 10 bases from V and 2 from J, leaving 12 bases between them. Germline V gene data show CDR1 as LNHDA and CDR2 as SQIVND (reference sequence). The CDR3 totals 13 residues. The source of this sequence is a man aged 25-45 years in good health and CMV-seronegative. Sequencing used PBMCs. The V gene is TRBV19, the J gene TRBJ1-5, with a tentative D call TRBD1 (5 bases). CDR3 DNA: TGTGCCACCCAAGGACAAGGCAATCAGCCCCAGCATTTT. As protein: CATQGQGNQPQHF.